What follows are 14 T cell receptor beta chains derived from one specimen sequenced in a study of blood T cell repertoires in COVID-19 (dated by TCRdb to 2019 to 2021). The library was built by means of the immunoSEQ multiplex PCR assay. Imported from immuneACCESS, the table was reduced by TCRdb to in-frame sequences with V and J called. These copies leave out some clones; in studies compared against another copy, an unresolved V gene accounts for under half, and the cause of the remainder is not known. Counted in this sample were about 73,000 clones; 82% of them appeared once. The ten most abundant clones make up roughly 4.5% of the sample. The specimen was peripheral blood. These receptors were taken from a woman in her fifties or sixties with acute or convalescent COVID-19.

This clone was detected a few times. This rearrangement joins TRBV9 to TRBJ2-1, with TRBD1 matching 8 bases. V lost 4 bases, J lost 9 bases, and 9 bases stayed unmatched. The CDR3 totals 14 residues. The germline CDR1 and CDR2 sequences are SGDLS and YYNGEE. This CDR3 reads CASSIDTGGGEQFF. DNA of the CDR3: TGTGCCAGCAGCATAGATACAGGGGGAGGTGAGCAGTTCTTC.

CDR3 sequence: CASSVEGTSGTEAFF. CDR3 DNA: TGTGCCAGCAGCGTAGAAGGAACCTCGGGGACTGAAGCTTTCTTT. This chain uses TRBV9 with TRBJ1-1; D remains ambiguous. The germline gives CDR1 SGDLS, CDR2 YYNGEE. The V end was cut by 0 bases, the J end by 5 bases, with 14 bases between. This CDR3 comprises 15 residues.

The chain combines TRBV18 with TRBJ1-2; no clear D. Germline loops: CDR1 KGHSH, CDR2 LQKENI. Trimming took 3 bases from V and 2 from J, leaving 10 bases between them. This CDR3 spans 14 amino acids. The DNA of the CDR3 is TGTGCCAGCTCACCCATCCAGAAAAACTATGGCTACACCTTC. Its protein is CASSPIQKNYGYTF.

A single count supports this clone. The chain has TRBV28 and TRBJ1-2; D is unresolved. The germline V gene has CDR1 MDHEN and CDR2 SYDVKM. The CDR3 is made up of 15 amino acids. V was trimmed by 2 bases and J by 2 bases, leaving 12 bases between them. The CDR3 sequence: CASSLVRGGNYGYTF. DNA of the CDR3: TGTGCCAGCAGTTTAGTCCGGGGAGGGAACTATGGCTACACCTTC.

This chain connects TRBV5-4 to TRBJ2-7; 10 bases are shared with TRBD2. CDR3 length: 16 amino acids. CDR1 SGHNT and CDR2 YYREEE come from the germline V gene (reference sequence). V lost 1 base to trimming and J lost 5 bases; unmatched junction nucleotides: 9. CDR3: CASSLMTRLAGDEQYF. The DNA for the CDR3 is TGTGCCAGCAGCTTGATGACTAGACTAGCGGGCGACGAGCAGTACTTC.

The chain employs TRBV28 and TRBJ2-5; TRBD1 matches 8 bases. CDR3 length equals 14 residues. The V and J ends lost 4 bases and 3 bases, in that order; junction bases with no gene match: 4. The germline V gene has CDR1 MDHEN and CDR2 SYDVKM. CDR3 residues: CASSSPGQEETQYF. As DNA, the CDR3 is TGTGCCAGCAGTTCACCGGGACAGGAAGAGACCCAGTACTTC. The full variable domain, rest sourced from reference TRBV28 and TRBJ2-5, is DVKVTQSSRYLVKRTGEKVFLECVQDMDHENMFWYRQDPGLGLRLIYFSYDVKMKEKGDIPEGYSVSREKKERFSLILESASTNQTSMYLCASSSPGQEETQYFGPGTRLLVL.

The CDR3 protein is CASSESTERGTQYF. Written as DNA, the CDR3 is TGCGCCAGCAGTGAGTCCACTGAAAGGGGGACCCAGTACTTC. V gene TRBV10-1 combines with J gene TRBJ2-5; TRBD1 might be the D (5 bases). Per the germline V gene, CDR1 is WNHNN and CDR2 is SYGVQD (reference sequence). V was pared by 0 bases and J by 7 bases, with 12 bases between. The CDR3 runs to 14 residues.

The chain links TRBV28 to TRBJ2-3; 7 bases agree with TRBD1. CDR1 and CDR2 from the germline V gene are MDHEN and SYDVKM. The CDR3 runs 15 residues. Germline trimming cut 7 bases from V and 2 bases from J; bases unmatched to any gene: 9. CDR3 in DNA: TGTGCCAGCATCCAACCGGGACAGTTCACAGATACGCAGTATTTT. Its protein is CASIQPGQFTDTQYF.

V usage is TRBV27 and J usage is TRBJ1-2; a weak D match, TRBD1 (6 bases). Per germline, CDR1 MNHEY and CDR2 SMNVEV (reference sequence). CDR3 length: 15 residues. V was cut by 4 bases and J by 3 bases, with 15 bases left in between. As DNA, the CDR3 is TGTGCCAGCAGTTCCCGATCGAAGGGGGACTATGGCTACACCTTC. Protein: CASSSRSKGDYGYTF.

This clone showed up just once. V and J are TRBV24-1 and TRBJ2-1, with D maybe TRBD2 (5 bases). Germline CDR1 is KGHDR and CDR2 is SFDVKD. Trimming took off 4 bases at V and 6 bases at J, with 18 bases between the two ends. This CDR3 has 16 residues. As DNA, the CDR3 is TGTGCCACCAGTGACCCGACCGTAAAAGGAGGCAATGAGCAGTTCTTC. Translated, it gives CATSDPTVKGGNEQFF.

This rearrangement joins TRBV29-1 to TRBJ2-2; perhaps TRBD1 as D (5 bases). CDR3 size: 15 residues. V lost 4 bases, J lost 1 base, and 13 bases lay in between. Germline CDR1 and CDR2: SQVTM and ANQGSEA. As DNA, the CDR3 is TGCAGCGTTGTCGCAGGGAATATGAACACCGGGGAGCTGTTTTTT. Encoded protein: CSVVAGNMNTGELFF.

The CDR3 nucleotides are TGCGCCAGCAGCCCCCGGGGGGCAGGGTACGGAAACACCATATATTTT. Translating it yields CASSPRGAGYGNTIYF. The J gene is TRBJ1-3, the V gene TRBV5-1; possibly TRBD1 for D (6 bases). CDR3 length: 16 amino acids. Deletions cut 4 bases from V and 4 bases from J, with 18 bases between. The germline CDR1 and CDR2 sequences are SGHRS and YFSETQ. The entire variable domain, with the rest obtained from reference TRBV5-1 and TRBJ1-3, is as follows: KAGVTQTPRYLIKTRGQQVTLSCSPISGHRSVSWYQQTPGQGLQFLFEYFSETQRNKGNFPGRFSGRQFSNSRSEMNVSTLELGDSALYLCASSPRGAGYGNTIYFGEGSWLTVV.

The J gene is TRBJ1-3, the V gene TRBV5-6, with D possibly being TRBD1 (6 bases). V shed 0 bases and J shed 4 bases, with 23 bases lying between them. The CDR3 runs 19 residues. Germline CDR1 reads SGHDT; CDR2 reads YYEEEE. CDR3 in amino acids: CASSLATGRFSDEGNTIYF. In DNA form, the CDR3 reads TGTGCCAGCAGCTTGGCTACAGGGCGCTTCTCTGATGAGGGAAACACCATATATTTT.

The J gene is TRBJ1-4, the V gene TRBV27, with no clear D. Germline assignment: CDR1 MNHEY and CDR2 SMNVEV (reference sequence). This CDR3 comprises 16 residues. Between the trimmed V and J ends, which lost 2 bases and 6 bases, there was a span of 16 bases. CDR3 residues: CASSLVGPANDEKLFF. DNA of the CDR3: TGTGCCAGCAGTTTAGTTGGGCCCGCAAATGATGAAAAACTGTTTTTT. Based on the CDR3 plus reference TRBV27 and TRBJ1-4, the full variable domain is EAQVTQNPRYLITVTGKKLTVTCSQNMNHEYMSWYRQDPGLGLRQIYYSMNVEVTDKGDVPEGYKVSRKEKRNFPLILESPSPNQTSLYFCASSLVGPANDEKLFFGSGTQLSVL.